This is a list of T cell receptor beta chains from one sample in a study of preoperative IRX-2 immunotherapy in early breast cancer. TCRdb's copy holds only in-frame clones and misses some; the assay was immunoSEQ multiplex PCR. This sample has approximately 11,000 clones, with over 75% found just once. Here the sequenced sample was lymph node tissue, taken before IRX-2 immunotherapy. Receptors originate from a human donor with breast cancer. CDR3s include the opening cysteine and the closing phenylalanine or tryptophan. D genes are given only for firm matches. Clone size is stated in some rows and not others, as once, few, many or a class when expanded.

>TRBV5-1|NA|TRBJ1-3|NA
TGCGCCAGCAGCTTAGGACAGAACTCTGGAAACACCATATATTTT
CASSLGQNSGNTIYF
>TRBV7-1|NA|TRBJ1-1|NA
TGTGCCAGCAGCTTATGGGGCCCTCTGACTGAAGCTTTCTTT
CASSLWGPLTEAFF
>TRBV11-3|NA|TRBJ2-1|TRBD1
TGTGCCAGCAGCGCCCGGGACAGGGTTTGGGCGAATGAGCAGTTCTTC
CASSARDRVWANEQFF
>TRBV18|NA|TRBJ1-1|NA
TGTGCCAGCTCACTATTATTAGTCGGCGACACTGAAGCTTTCTTT
CASSLLLVGDTEAFF
>TRBV28|NA|TRBJ2-2|NA
TGTGCCAGCAGTTTACGGGACGTAGCGAACACCGGGGAGCTGTTTTTT
CASSLRDVANTGELFF
>TRBV29-1|NA|TRBJ2-5|NA
TGCAGCGGGCCGGGCCCCGGAGGGGAGACCCAGTACTTC
CSGPGPGGETQYF
>TRBV14|once|TRBJ2-5|TRBD2
TGTGCCAGCAGCCAAGGAAGCGGCGGAGCGGGAGGGTACCAAGAGACCCAGTACTTC
CASSQGSGGAGGYQETQYF
>TRBV6-8|NA|TRBJ1-1|NA
TGTGCCATTCGATTTACTACAGGGAACGCTTTCTTT
CAIRFTTGNAFF
>TRBV11-3|NA|TRBJ2-7|TRBD2
TGTGCCAGCAGCTTAAATTTTGGCGGGAGGGCCGGGTACGAGCAGTACTTC
CASSLNFGGRAGYEQYF
>TRBV7-4|NA|TRBJ2-7|TRBD1
TGTGCCAGCAGCCTGGGACAGGGGGGAACCTACGAGCAGTACTTC
CASSLGQGGTYEQYF
>TRBV23-1|once|TRBJ1-4|TRBD1
TGCGCCAGCAGCTCGACAGGGGGAGGTGAAAAACTGTTTTTT
CASSSTGGGEKLFF
>TRBV30|NA|TRBJ1-2|NA
TGTGCCTGGAGCCGAGACTTATATATTAACTATGGCTACACCTTC
CAWSRDLYINYGYTF
>TRBV6-7|NA|TRBJ2-6|NA
TGTGCCAGCAGGGCTCCCGGATTCTCTGGGGCCAACGTCCTGACTTTC
CASRAPGFSGANVLTF
>TRBV11-3|NA|TRBJ1-4|NA
TGTGCCAGCAGCTTGGCAGGGGAAGGTGAAAAACTGTTTTTT
CASSLAGEGEKLFF
>TRBV6-8|NA|TRBJ2-7|NA
TGTGCCAGCAGTTCGGGGGACAAAAAATCCCACGAGCAGTACTTC
CASSSGDKKSHEQYF
>TRBV11-3|once|TRBJ2-2|TRBD1
TGTGCCAGCAGCCCCGGACAGGGGGCGGTCGGGGAGCTGTTTTTT
CASSPGQGAVGELFF
>TRBV6-8|NA|TRBJ1-1|NA
TGTGCCAGCAGTCGACATAACACTGAAGCTTTCTTT
CASSRHNTEAFF
>TRBV11-3|once|TRBJ2-7|TRBD1
TGTGCCAGCAGCTTAGATCCAGGGGGCTTCGAGCAGTACTTC
CASSLDPGGFEQYF
>TRBV28|NA|TRBJ1-1|NA
TGTGCCAGCAGGCCCTCGGAGGGGTTGAAGGCTGAAGCTTTCTTT
CASRPSEGLKAEAFF
>TRBV18|NA|TRBJ1-5|NA
TGTGCCAGCTCCCTGATGGGGAAGAGCAATCAGCCCCAGCATTTT
CASSLMGKSNQPQHF
>TRBV6-8|NA|TRBJ1-4|NA
TGTGCCAGCAGTCCTTCCGGATCGGCAGGGGAAAAACTGTTTTTT
CASSPSGSAGEKLFF
>TRBV19|few|TRBJ1-1|NA
TGTGCCAGTAGTATAGATAACACTGAAGCTTTCTTT
CASSIDNTEAFF
>TRBV7-5|once|TRBJ1-1|NA
TGTGCCAGCAGCTTGGGCAGGGCAGAGAACACTGAAGCTTTCTTT
CASSLGRAENTEAFF
>TRBV11-3|NA|TRBJ2-7|NA
TGTGCCAGCAGCATCACAACAGAATCATACGAGCAGTACTTC
CASSITTESYEQYF
>TRBV6-8|NA|TRBJ2-7|TRBD1
TGTGCCAGCAGTGATGTGGGACAGGGAACCTACGAGCAGTACTTC
CASSDVGQGTYEQYF
>TRBV28|NA|TRBJ1-2|TRBD1
TGTGCCAGCAGTCCCCGGGGACAGGCATATGGCTACACCTTC
CASSPRGQAYGYTF
>TRBV23-1|NA|TRBJ2-1|NA
TGCGCCAGCAGCCACCGACAACAAACTAGTCTGGATGAGCAGTTCTTC
CASSHRQQTSLDEQFF
>TRBV10-1|NA|TRBJ2-1|NA
TGCGCCAGCAGTGAAAGGAACGGTCCACTCAATGAGCAGTTCTTC
CASSERNGPLNEQFF
>TRBV5-1|NA|TRBJ1-5|NA
TGCGCCAGCAGCTTGTCCAGAGGGGACTGGAGCAATCAGCCCCAGCATTTT
CASSLSRGDWSNQPQHF
>TRBV18|NA|TRBJ2-1|NA
TGTGCCAGCTCACCACAAAGGTACTCCTACAATGAGCAGTTCTTC
CASSPQRYSYNEQFF
>TRBV12-5|NA|TRBJ2-3|NA
TGTGCCAGCGCTCGGAAGGACCCTAGCACAGATACGCAGTATTTT
CASARKDPSTDTQYF
>TRBV11-3|NA|TRBJ1-2|TRBD1
TGTGCCAGCAGCCCAGCCCCCCCGACAGGGTTGGGTAACTATGGCTACACCTTC
CASSPAPPTGLGNYGYTF
>TRBV11-3|once|TRBJ2-1|NA
TGTGCCAGCAGCGGCAGGGGGAGGGGGACTTCTTACAATGAGCAGTTCTTC
CASSGRGRGTSYNEQFF
>TRBV29-1|NA|TRBJ2-2|NA
TGCAGCGCGAGTAGCGGTACGAACACCGGGGAGCTGTTTTTT
CSASSGTNTGELFF
>TRBV7-5|NA|TRBJ2-5|NA
TGTGCCAGCAGCTTGGAGGACGGCCGGACCCCCCAAGAGACCCAGTACTTC
CASSLEDGRTPQETQYF
>TRBV10-3|NA|TRBJ1-2|NA
TGTGCCATCAGTGAGTTAGGCGGAGGTAACTATGGCTACACCTTC
CAISELGGGNYGYTF
>TRBV19|NA|TRBJ1-3|TRBD1
TGTGCCAGTAGCGCCCGGGACAGGGGAAGCACCATATATTTT
CASSARDRGSTIYF
>TRBV7-1|NA|TRBJ2-3|TRBD2
TGTGCCAGCAGCTTAAGAACTAGCGGGAGAATAGATACGCAGTATTTT
CASSLRTSGRIDTQYF
>TRBV14|NA|TRBJ1-2|NA
TGTGCCAGCAGCCAAGCATCGGGTCGCCAGGGCTACACCTTC
CASSQASGRQGYTF
>TRBV6-8|NA|TRBJ1-4|NA
TGTGCCAGCAGTGCAGGGGTAAAAGGTGAAAAACTGTTTTTT
CASSAGVKGEKLFF
>TRBV5-1|NA|TRBJ1-1|TRBD1
TGCGCCAGCAGCCTCGGACAGGGGCTCTCTGAAGCTTTCTTT
CASSLGQGLSEAFF
>TRBV6-8|once|TRBJ2-2|NA
TGTGCCAGCACCGAAAACATTCCGGGACACCGAGGGGAGCTGTTTTTT
CASTENIPGHRGELFF
>TRBV6-8|NA|TRBJ1-2|TRBD1
TGTGCCAGCAGGGACAGGGCTGGCTATGGCTACACCTTC
CASRDRAGYGYTF
>TRBV7-1|NA|TRBJ1-5|NA
TGTGCCAGCAGCCCACAAAGTGGCAATCAGCCCCAGCATTTT
CASSPQSGNQPQHF
>TRBV28|NA|TRBJ2-5|NA
TGTGCCAGCAGTTATCGGACCAGCCGAGAGACCCAGTACTTC
CASSYRTSRETQYF
>TRBV6-8|NA|TRBJ2-3|NA
TGTGCCATCAGTGCGGGCCTGGCGGGTATAGTAGATACGCAGTATTTT
CAISAGLAGIVDTQYF
>TRBV22-1|NA|TRBJ2-7|NA
TGTGCCAGCAGTTTCCCAGGAAAAGGAACCTACGAGCAGTACTTC
CASSFPGKGTYEQYF
>TRBV10-1|NA|TRBJ2-1|NA
TGCGCCAGCAGTGATCAGCGGGCAAATGAGCAGTTCTTC
CASSDQRANEQFF
>TRBV10-3|NA|TRBJ1-2|NA
TGTGCCATCAGTGAGTCGCAGTTCAACTATGGCTACACCTTC
CAISESQFNYGYTF